These 18 T cell receptor beta chains originate from one sample sequenced in a study of blood T cell repertoires in COVID-19. Clones were read by immunoSEQ multiplex PCR, and TCRdb kept only the in-frame ones, dropping some. The sample has over 120,000 clones; around four fifths are singletons. Input material: peripheral blood. All receptors derive from a human donor in a cohort sampled during active COVID-19.

This clone has just one count. The chain combines TRBV6-5 with TRBJ2-2; a weak D match, TRBD2 (6 bases). This CDR3 region has 15 residues. V was clipped by 4 bases and J by 7 bases, with 16 bases between them. The V gene's germline CDR1 is MNHEY and CDR2 SVGAGI. CDR3 protein: CASSLRPGAGGELFF. Here the CDR3 DNA reads TGTGCCAGCAGTTTGAGGCCGGGAGCGGGCGGGGAGCTGTTTTTT.

On this clone: Other DNA sequences within the sample encode an identical CDR3. V gene TRBV14 combines with J gene TRBJ1-2, with D possibly matching TRBD1 (5 bases). CDR1 is SGHDN and CDR2 is FVKESK in the germline V gene. The CDR3 has 13 amino acids. V was trimmed by 1 base and J by 5 bases, leaving 8 bases between them. Written as DNA, the CDR3 is TGTGCCAGCAGCCAAGGACAGATATATGGCTACACCTTC. It yields the protein CASSQGQIYGYTF. Full variable domain (outside the CDR3, taken from reference TRBV14 and TRBJ1-2): EAGVTQFPSHSVIEKGQTVTLRCDPISGHDNLYWYRRVMGKEIKFLLHFVKESKQDESGMPNNRFLAERTGGTYSTLKVQPAELEDSGVYFCASSQGQIYGYTFGSGTRLTVV.

The J gene is TRBJ2-3, the V gene TRBV5-1, with 8 bases aligning to TRBD1. Per germline, CDR1 SGHRS and CDR2 YFSETQ. The CDR3 is 15 amino acids. J lost 5 bases, V lost 0 bases, and 5 bases had no gene match. The CDR3 DNA is TGCGCCAGCAGCTTGGCCGGACAGGGAGAAGATACGCAGTATTTT. Translating gives CASSLAGQGEDTQYF. Full variable domain (outside the CDR3, taken from reference TRBV5-1 and TRBJ2-3): KAGVTQTPRYLIKTRGQQVTLSCSPISGHRSVSWYQQTPGQGLQFLFEYFSETQRNKGNFPGRFSGRQFSNSRSEMNVSTLELGDSALYLCASSLAGQGEDTQYFGPGTRLTVL.

The gene calls are TRBV29-1 and TRBJ2-3, with a possible D match to TRBD1 (6 bases). The germline CDR1 and CDR2 sequences are SQVTM and ANQGSEA. This CDR3 comprises 17 residues. V shed 2 bases and J shed 1 base, with 19 bases lying between them. The CDR3 here is CSVEYRGQGQGTDTQYF. The CDR3 coding sequence is TGCAGCGTTGAATACCGAGGGCAGGGGCAGGGCACAGATACGCAGTATTTT.

The V and J genes are TRBV2 and TRBJ1-2, with a weak D call TRBD1 (6 bases). This CDR3 has 14 residues. Trimming stripped 6 bases from V and 2 bases from J, with 13 bases between. Germline V gives CDR1 SNHLY, CDR2 FYNNEI. The CDR3 sequence is CASRRGTGNYGYTF. The CDR3 bases are TGTGCCAGCAGGAGGGGCACAGGGAACTATGGCTACACCTTC.

This clone was detected once. This rearrangement joins TRBV5-1 to TRBJ1-2; TRBD1 matches 9 bases. This CDR3 comprises 14 residues. The V segment lost 2 bases and the J segment 4 bases; nucleotides outside the gene matches: 3. The V gene's germline CDR1 is SGHRS and CDR2 YFSETQ. The DNA for the CDR3 is TGCGCCAGCAGCTTAGAGGACAGGGGCTATGGCTACACCTTC. Residues: CASSLEDRGYGYTF.

The V and J genes are TRBV14 and TRBJ2-3; D uncertain. V gave up 0 bases and J gave up 4 bases, with 5 bases separating them. The CDR3 runs 13 residues. CDR1 and CDR2 (germline): SGHDN, FVKESK. CDR3: CASSQELSDTQYF. For the CDR3, the DNA is TGTGCCAGCAGCCAAGAACTGTCAGATACGCAGTATTTT.

V is TRBV7-2 and J is TRBJ2-2, with TRBD2 identical over 9 bases. CDR1 is SGHTA and CDR2 is FQGNSA in the germline V gene. J lost 6 bases, V lost 0 bases, and 2 bases had no gene match. The length of the CDR3 is 15 residues. CDR3 region: CASSLAGLASGELFF. For the CDR3, the DNA is TGTGCCAGCAGCTTAGCGGGACTAGCATCCGGGGAGCTGTTTTTT.

This chain uses TRBV18 with TRBJ2-5; D might be TRBD2 (6 bases). Trimming pared 5 bases from V and 5 bases from J, leaving 15 bases between. CDR3 length: 14 amino acids. Looked up from germline, CDR1 is KGHSH and CDR2 is LQKENI. The CDR3 is CASSSTSIGETQYF. The CDR3 DNA sequence: TGTGCCAGCTCATCTACTAGCATCGGTGAGACCCAGTACTTC.

V gene TRBV6-5 combines with J gene TRBJ1-6; a weak D match, TRBD1 (5 bases). There are 14 residues in the CDR3. Trimming removed 2 bases from V and 6 bases from J, with 8 bases in between. CDR1 is MNHEY, CDR2 SVGAGI, per germline. The CDR3 DNA reads TGTGCCAGCAGTTACCAGGGCCTTAATTCACCCCTCCACTTT. Translating gives CASSYQGLNSPLHF.

This chain joins TRBV24-1 and TRBJ1-2, with TRBD1 matching 8 bases. CDR1 and CDR2 from the germline V gene are KGHDR and SFDVKD. V trimming: 3 bases; J trimming: 5 bases; junction bases outside the gene matches: 7. The CDR3 totals 15 residues. The CDR3 region has the DNA TGTGCCACCAGTGATGTTGGGACAGGAGAGTATGGCTACACCTTC. Translating it yields CATSDVGTGEYGYTF.

This chain joins TRBV28 and TRBJ2-7; perhaps TRBD2 as D (7 bases). The CDR3 is 14 amino acids. Germline CDR1 and CDR2: MDHEN and SYDVKM. Trimming removed 8 bases at V and 2 bases at J, with 16 bases between. CDR3 sequence reads: CASATGRGTYEQYF. The CDR3 DNA reads as TGTGCCAGCGCAACAGGGAGGGGGACCTACGAGCAGTACTTC.

V and J are TRBV28 and TRBJ2-7; D is possibly TRBD2 (5 bases). The CDR3 covers 15 residues. Germline V gives CDR1 MDHEN, CDR2 SYDVKM. V gave up 5 bases and J gave up 4 bases, with 18 bases separating them. The CDR3 protein is CASSGRDGILYEQYV. Written as DNA, the CDR3 is TGTGCCAGCAGTGGGAGAGACGGAATACTGTACGAGCAGTACGTC.

This clone was seen once. The chain links TRBV19 to TRBJ2-3; D might be TRBD1 (6 bases). CDR3 length: 15 residues. Germline V gene data show CDR1 as LNHDA and CDR2 as SQIVND (reference sequence). Trimming shortened V by 6 bases and J by 5 bases, and 18 bases separated the two germline ends. CDR3 sequence (DNA): TGTGCCAGTAGCCAGCGTCCAAAACAGGGAGATACGCAGTATTTT. Amino acid sequence: CASSQRPKQGDTQYF.

The chain has TRBV5-4 and TRBJ1-3, with TRBD1 identical over 9 bases. CDR3 length: 14 residues. V shed 5 bases and J 4 bases; nucleotides not matched to a gene: 4. Germline V lookup: CDR1 SGHNT, CDR2 YYREEE (reference sequence). The chain's CDR3 is CASRVTGGGNTIYF. The CDR3 coding sequence is TGTGCCAGCAGAGTGACAGGGGGAGGAAACACCATATATTTT.

The J gene is TRBJ2-5, the V gene TRBV27; 7 positions match TRBD1. V lost 6 bases, J lost 0 bases, and 4 bases stayed unmatched. Germline loops: CDR1 MNHEY, CDR2 SMNVEV (reference sequence). CDR3 length: 14 residues. CDR3 region: CASSNDRDQETQYF. The CDR3 DNA sequence: TGTGCCAGCAGCAATGACAGGGACCAAGAGACCCAGTACTTC.

J is TRBJ2-5 and V is TRBV11-2; D unclear. This CDR3 has 15 residues. Trimming pared 0 bases from V and 5 bases from J, leaving 13 bases between. CDR1 SGHAT and CDR2 FQNNGV come from the germline V gene. Here the CDR3 reads CASSLDGSPRETQYF. The CDR3 DNA reads TGTGCCAGCAGCTTAGATGGGTCCCCGCGGGAGACCCAGTACTTC.

This clone appeared many times. The rearrangement uses TRBV5-1 and TRBJ2-7; the D is unclear. Germline CDR1 is SGHRS and CDR2 is YFSETQ. Trimming took 3 bases from V and 0 from J, leaving 7 bases between them. The CDR3 spans 13 residues. CDR3 bases: TGCGCCAGCAGCTATGACACCTCCTACGAGCAGTACTTC. Residues: CASSYDTSYEQYF.